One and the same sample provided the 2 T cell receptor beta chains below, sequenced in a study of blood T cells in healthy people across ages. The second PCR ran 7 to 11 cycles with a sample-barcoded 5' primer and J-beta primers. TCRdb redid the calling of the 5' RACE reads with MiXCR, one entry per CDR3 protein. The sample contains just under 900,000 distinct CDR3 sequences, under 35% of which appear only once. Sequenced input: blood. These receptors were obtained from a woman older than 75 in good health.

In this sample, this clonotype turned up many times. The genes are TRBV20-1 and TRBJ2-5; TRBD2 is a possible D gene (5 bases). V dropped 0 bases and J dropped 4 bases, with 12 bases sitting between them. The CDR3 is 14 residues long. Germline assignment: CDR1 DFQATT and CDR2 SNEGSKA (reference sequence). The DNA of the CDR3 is TGCAGTGCTAGAGATCGGCGGGCCGGAGAGACCCAGTACTTC. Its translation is CSARDRRAGETQYF.

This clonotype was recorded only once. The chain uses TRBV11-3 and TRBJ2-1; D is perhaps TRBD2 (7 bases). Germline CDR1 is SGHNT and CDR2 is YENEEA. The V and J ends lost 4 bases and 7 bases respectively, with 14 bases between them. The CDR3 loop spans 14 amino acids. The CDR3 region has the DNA TGTGCCAGCAGCTGGAGGGGGGGGACTAATGAGCAGTTCTTC. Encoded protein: CASSWRGGTNEQFF.